One sample yielded the 29 T cell receptor beta chains listed below, sequenced in a study of cytomegalovirus exposure and HLA in healthy donors. PCR was performed using 60 Vbeta and 13 Jbeta primers. Only in-frame clones appear in the TCRdb table, and some are missing; sequencing was by immunoSEQ multiplex PCR. The sample records about 55,000 clones, about 76% being singletons. The sample taken for sequencing was PBMCs. Every receptor here comes from a female donor in good health and CMV-seronegative.

The chain combines TRBV5-1 with TRBJ1-1; tentative D call: TRBD1 (6 bases). The length of the CDR3 is 14 residues. Trimming removed 0 bases from V and 1 base from J, with 7 bases in between. Germline values: CDR1 SGHRS, CDR2 YFSETQ. The CDR3 loop reads CASSLAQGNTEAFF. The CDR3 DNA follows: TGCGCCAGCAGCTTGGCACAGGGGAACACTGAAGCTTTCTTT. Full variable domain (remainder filled in from reference TRBV5-1 and TRBJ1-1): KAGVTQTPRYLIKTRGQQVTLSCSPISGHRSVSWYQQTPGQGLQFLFEYFSETQRNKGNFPGRFSGRQFSNSRSEMNVSTLELGDSALYLCASSLAQGNTEAFFGQGTRLTVV.

The rearrangement links TRBV11-2 to TRBJ2-5; perhaps TRBD2 as D (6 bases). Trimming left V 5 bases short and J 5 bases short, with 12 bases between. The germline CDR1 and CDR2 sequences are SGHAT and FQNNGV. The CDR3 sequence is 13 residues long. The CDR3 nucleotides read TGTGCCAGCAGCCCGTTCGGGGGTGAGACCCAGTACTTC. Translating it yields CASSPFGGETQYF.

V gene TRBV25-1 combines with J gene TRBJ1-2; D perhaps matches TRBD1 (6 bases). CDR1 MGHDK and CDR2 SYGVNS come from the germline V gene. V was shortened by 5 bases and J by 8 bases, with 15 bases between the two germline ends. The CDR3 sequence is 13 residues long. Written as DNA, the CDR3 is TGTGCCAGCAGTCCGGACAGCAGAGGAGGCTACACCTTC. Protein sequence: CASSPDSRGGYTF.

The chain couples TRBV7-6 to TRBJ2-7; 8 bases agree with TRBD1. This CDR3 region has 15 residues. CDR1 SGHVS and CDR2 FNYEAQ come from the germline V gene. The V gene end was trimmed by 7 bases and the J gene end by 5 bases; junction bases not matched to a gene: 13. CDR3: CASNGDRSPGDEQYF. CDR3 nucleotide sequence: TGTGCCAGCAACGGGGACAGGTCCCCGGGGGACGAGCAGTACTTC.

The CDR3 loop reads CASTASGTYNSPLHF. Written as DNA, the CDR3 is TGCGCCAGCACCGCATCCGGGACATATAATTCACCCCTCCACTTT. The chain links TRBV23-1 to TRBJ1-6, with D perhaps matching TRBD1 (6 bases). TRBV23-1 is assigned to the ORF class and has an uncertain function. The V end lost 7 bases, the J end lost 4 bases, and 14 bases lay between the germline ends. The CDR3 sequence is 15 residues long.

The chain uses TRBV10-3 and TRBJ2-2, with D perhaps TRBD1 (6 bases). Trimming took 3 bases from V and 5 from J, leaving 13 bases between them. The CDR3 length is 15 residues. The germline V gene has CDR1 ENHRY and CDR2 SYGVKD. The CDR3 coding sequence is TGTGCCATCAGTGAAAGGGGGTCTCTGACCGGGGAGCTGTTTTTT. Translated: CAISERGSLTGELFF.

The V and J genes are TRBV5-4 and TRBJ2-1; weak D call: TRBD2 (6 bases). The V end was cut by 0 bases, the J end by 14 bases, with 12 bases between. CDR1 SGHNT and CDR2 YYREEE come from the germline V gene (reference sequence). The CDR3 runs 12 residues. The CDR3 reads CASSLEGLAKFF. The CDR3, as DNA: TGTGCCAGCAGCTTGGAAGGGCTAGCGAAGTTCTTC.

The genes are TRBV2 and TRBJ2-7; a possible D gene is TRBD1 (5 bases). Per germline, CDR1 SNHLY and CDR2 FYNNEI. The germline V and J ends were trimmed by 4 bases and 4 bases, with 29 bases remaining between them. This CDR3 spans 19 amino acids. The CDR3 loop is CASSGLRTNTRPLFYEQYF. CDR3 DNA sequence: TGTGCCAGCAGTGGACTCCGGACAAACACTCGCCCCCTCTTTTACGAGCAGTACTTC.

This clone was observed a few times. The chain is built from TRBV19 and TRBJ2-7, with 8 bases that match TRBD1. Trimming cost V 7 bases and J 3 bases; bases outside gene matches: 2. The germline V gene has CDR1 LNHDA and CDR2 SQIVND (reference sequence). The CDR3 sequence is 12 residues long. The CDR3 bases are TGTGCCAGTAAAGACAGGGGCTACGAGCAGTACTTC. The encoded protein is CASKDRGYEQYF.

The chain has TRBV5-1 and TRBJ2-3, with 9 positions matching TRBD1. The CDR3 runs 15 residues. V lost 0 bases, J lost 4 bases, and 3 bases stayed unmatched. Germline CDR1 is SGHRS and CDR2 is YFSETQ. The CDR3 coding sequence is TGCGCCAGCAGCTTGGCGGGACAGGGTCCAGATACGCAGTATTTT. Its protein product is CASSLAGQGPDTQYF.

The CDR3 DNA sequence: TGTGCCAGCAGCCCTCAGGTGGGGGCAGCTGGCTACGAGCAGTACTTC. It codes for CASSPQVGAAGYEQYF. V usage is TRBV5-4 and J usage is TRBJ2-7; tentatively, D is TRBD1 (6 bases). CDR1 is SGHNT and CDR2 is YYREEE in the germline V gene (reference sequence). The CDR3 runs to 16 residues. V shed 4 bases and J shed 3 bases, with 20 bases lying between them.

The sample holds one count of this clone. The rearrangement joins TRBV5-1 to TRBJ2-1; 7 bases are shared with TRBD2. This CDR3 comprises 16 residues. The trim removed 3 bases at V and 5 bases at J, leaving 11 bases unmatched. From germline, CDR1 is SGHRS and CDR2 YFSETQ. CDR3 region: CASSSKAGNSDNEQFF. DNA for the CDR3: TGCGCCAGCAGCTCTAAAGCGGGAAACAGCGACAATGAGCAGTTCTTC.

The V gene is TRBV6-5, the J gene TRBJ2-7, with 10 bases lining up with TRBD2. The V gene's germline CDR1 is MNHEY and CDR2 SVGAGI. There are 16 residues in the CDR3. With V trimmed by 4 bases and J by 1 base, 7 bases remained unmatched. DNA for the CDR3: TGTGCCAGCAGTTCCTATAGCGGGAGGCCATCCTACGAGCAGTACTTC. It codes for CASSSYSGRPSYEQYF.

V and J are TRBV9 and TRBJ2-1; unclear D gene. The germline CDR1 and CDR2 sequences are SGDLS and YYNGEE. The V and J ends lost 0 bases and 5 bases respectively, with 12 bases between them. The CDR3 is made up of 15 amino acids. This chain's CDR3 is CASSVARTRDNEQFF. The CDR3 DNA reads TGTGCCAGCAGCGTAGCCCGAACCCGGGACAATGAGCAGTTCTTC. Full variable domain (remainder filled in from reference TRBV9 and TRBJ2-1): DSGVTQTPKHLITATGQRVTLRCSPRSGDLSVYWYQQSLDQGLQFLIQYYNGEERAKGNILERFSAQQFPDLHSELNLSSLELGDSALYFCASSVARTRDNEQFFGPGTRLTVL.

This clone was picked up a small number of times. The chain links TRBV4-3 to TRBJ2-5, with a weak D call TRBD1 (5 bases). The J call may be wrong; the DNA end is better matched by TRBJ2-7. Per germline, CDR1 LGHNA and CDR2 YSLEER. This CDR3 has 15 amino acids. CDR3 nucleotide sequence: TGCGCCAGCAGCCAATACACAGGTGGGGCCTACGAGCAGTACTTC. Its protein product is CASSQYTGGAYEQYF.

This chain connects TRBV4-2 to TRBJ1-2; 10 bases agree with TRBD1. The CDR3 has 15 residues. Losses at the gene ends were 1 base for V and 4 bases for J; bases not matched to a gene: 3. The germline V gene has CDR1 LGHNA and CDR2 YNFKEQ. Here the CDR3 DNA reads TGTGCCAGCAGCCAAGGGGGACAGGGGCCCTATGGCTACACCTTC. Translating gives CASSQGGQGPYGYTF.

The chain employs TRBV14 and TRBJ1-4; D gene unclear. V was trimmed by 3 bases and J by 0 bases, leaving 11 bases between them. This CDR3 has 16 amino acids. Germline CDR1 reads SGHDN; CDR2 reads FVKESK. The CDR3 loop is CASSQHTVSTNEKLFF. CDR3 DNA sequence: TGTGCCAGCAGCCAGCACACAGTCTCAACTAATGAAAAACTGTTTTTT.

The rearrangement links TRBV28 to TRBJ1-5, with 8 bases lining up with TRBD1. The germline CDR1 and CDR2 sequences are MDHEN and SYDVKM. The J segment lost 6 bases and the V segment lost 6 bases, leaving 10 bases of the junction unmatched. The CDR3 is made up of 15 amino acids. CDR3 coding DNA: TGTGCCAGCAGGTACGCTGGGACAGGCCCTCAGCCCCAGCATTTT. Translating it yields CASRYAGTGPQPQHF.

The chain joins TRBV5-6 to TRBJ1-6; 8 bases fit TRBD1. The V segment lost 4 bases and the J segment 3 bases; nucleotides outside the gene matches: 6. The CDR3 length is 16 residues. From germline, CDR1 is SGHDT and CDR2 YYEEEE. CDR3 DNA sequence: TGTGCCAGCAGCCCAAGACAGGGGAACTATAATTCACCCCTCCACTTT. It encodes CASSPRQGNYNSPLHF. The variable domain in full, completed from reference TRBV5-6 and TRBJ1-6, reads DAGVTQSPTHLIKTRGQQVTLRCSPKSGHDTVSWYQQALGQGPQFIFQYYEEEERQRGNFPDRFSGHQFPNYSSELNVNALLLGDSALYLCASSPRQGNYNSPLHFGNGTRLTVT.

This chain joins TRBV9 and TRBJ2-4, with 7 bases lining up with TRBD2. The V segment lost 0 bases and the J segment 11 bases; nucleotides outside the gene matches: 2. The germline V gene encodes CDR1 SGDLS and CDR2 YYNGEE. This CDR3 is 12 amino acids long. CDR3 sequence: CASSVGAGLQYF. DNA of the CDR3: TGTGCCAGCAGCGTAGGAGCGGGGCTTCAGTACTTC.

J is TRBJ2-1 and V is TRBV19; D possibly corresponds to TRBD1 (5 bases). The CDR3 is 14 amino acids. Trimming pared 7 bases from V and 5 bases from J, leaving 15 bases between. Germline-derived CDR1 and CDR2 are LNHDA and SQIVND (reference sequence). CDR3 DNA sequence: TGTGCCAGTACGCGGCGTTTAGGGGACAATGAGCAGTTCTTC. This translates into CASTRRLGDNEQFF.

The rearrangement uses TRBV28 and TRBJ2-7; 7 bases agree with TRBD2. This CDR3 region has 15 residues. From germline, CDR1 is MDHEN and CDR2 SYDVKM. Unmatched junction bases numbered 7, after V lost 5 bases and J lost 0 bases. The CDR3 spells CASSMLAERSYEQYF. The CDR3 DNA follows: TGTGCCAGCAGTATGCTAGCGGAACGCTCCTACGAGCAGTACTTC.

J is TRBJ1-1 and V is TRBV15; 8 bases fit TRBD1. J gave up 6 bases and V 3 bases, and 12 bases lay outside the gene matches. The CDR3 extends over 16 amino acids. Germline V gives CDR1 LNHNV, CDR2 YYDKDF (reference sequence). This CDR3 is CATSSRTGLSGAEAFF. In DNA, the CDR3 is TGTGCCACCAGCAGCCGGACAGGGCTTTCCGGCGCTGAAGCTTTCTTT.

This clone was detected only once. The J gene is TRBJ2-5, the V gene TRBV7-8; no definite D call. CDR1 and CDR2 (germline): SGHVS, FQNEAQ. This CDR3 is built from 14 residues. With 1 base removed from V and 5 bases from J, the gap between germline ends came to 11 bases. In DNA form, the CDR3 reads TGTGCCAGCAGCTTAGAGCCAGGTGGGGAGACCCAGTACTTC. This encodes CASSLEPGGETQYF.

The chain is built from TRBV9 and TRBJ1-1; the match to TRBD1 covers 8 bases. The CDR3 sequence is 14 residues long. V dropped 4 bases and J dropped 1; count of bases not matched to a gene: 3. Germline CDR1 reads SGDLS; CDR2 reads YYNGEE. CDR3: CASSHGTGNTEAFF. The DNA of the CDR3 is TGTGCCAGCAGCCATGGGACAGGGAACACTGAAGCTTTCTTT.

This rearrangement joins TRBV2 to TRBJ1-1; D call uncertain. With 1 base removed from V and 4 bases from J, the gap between germline ends came to 10 bases. The CDR3 length is 14 residues. In germline, CDR1 is SNHLY, CDR2 FYNNEI. DNA of the CDR3: TGTGCCAGCAGTGAAGGACACAAGAGCACTGAAGCTTTCTTT. Translated, it gives CASSEGHKSTEAFF. Variable domain in full (rest from reference TRBV2 and TRBJ1-1): EPEVTQTPSHQVTQMGQEVILRCVPISNHLYFYWYRQILGQKVEFLVSFYNNEISEKSEIFDDQFSVERPDGSNFTLKIRSTKLEDSAMYFCASSEGHKSTEAFFGQGTRLTVV.

This clone was found once. The chain is built from TRBV29-1 and TRBJ2-3; possibly TRBD2 for D (5 bases). CDR3 length: 15 amino acids. Trimming pared 1 base from V and 4 bases from J, leaving 15 bases between. Germline values: CDR1 SQVTM, CDR2 ANQGSEA. Here the CDR3 reads CSVEADLTGADTQYF. DNA for the CDR3: TGCAGCGTTGAAGCGGACTTGACGGGTGCAGATACGCAGTATTTT.

The chain is built from TRBV6-5 and TRBJ2-7, with TRBD1 matching 9 bases. V was clipped by 5 bases and J by 3 bases; unmatched bases: 8. CDR3 length equals 15 residues. The germline gives CDR1 MNHEY, CDR2 SVGAGI. The CDR3 region is CASSADRGLIYEQYF. The CDR3 DNA reads TGTGCCAGCAGTGCGGACAGGGGATTGATCTACGAGCAGTACTTC.

This clone was observed once. The J gene is TRBJ2-2, the V gene TRBV27, with D tentatively TRBD1 (5 bases). Per the germline V gene, CDR1 is MNHEY and CDR2 is SMNVEV (reference sequence). V gave up 6 bases and J gave up 7 bases, with 9 bases separating them. The CDR3 is 12 residues long. The CDR3 region is CASRTGSGELFF. The CDR3 nucleotides are TGTGCCAGCAGAACAGGTAGCGGGGAGCTGTTTTTT.